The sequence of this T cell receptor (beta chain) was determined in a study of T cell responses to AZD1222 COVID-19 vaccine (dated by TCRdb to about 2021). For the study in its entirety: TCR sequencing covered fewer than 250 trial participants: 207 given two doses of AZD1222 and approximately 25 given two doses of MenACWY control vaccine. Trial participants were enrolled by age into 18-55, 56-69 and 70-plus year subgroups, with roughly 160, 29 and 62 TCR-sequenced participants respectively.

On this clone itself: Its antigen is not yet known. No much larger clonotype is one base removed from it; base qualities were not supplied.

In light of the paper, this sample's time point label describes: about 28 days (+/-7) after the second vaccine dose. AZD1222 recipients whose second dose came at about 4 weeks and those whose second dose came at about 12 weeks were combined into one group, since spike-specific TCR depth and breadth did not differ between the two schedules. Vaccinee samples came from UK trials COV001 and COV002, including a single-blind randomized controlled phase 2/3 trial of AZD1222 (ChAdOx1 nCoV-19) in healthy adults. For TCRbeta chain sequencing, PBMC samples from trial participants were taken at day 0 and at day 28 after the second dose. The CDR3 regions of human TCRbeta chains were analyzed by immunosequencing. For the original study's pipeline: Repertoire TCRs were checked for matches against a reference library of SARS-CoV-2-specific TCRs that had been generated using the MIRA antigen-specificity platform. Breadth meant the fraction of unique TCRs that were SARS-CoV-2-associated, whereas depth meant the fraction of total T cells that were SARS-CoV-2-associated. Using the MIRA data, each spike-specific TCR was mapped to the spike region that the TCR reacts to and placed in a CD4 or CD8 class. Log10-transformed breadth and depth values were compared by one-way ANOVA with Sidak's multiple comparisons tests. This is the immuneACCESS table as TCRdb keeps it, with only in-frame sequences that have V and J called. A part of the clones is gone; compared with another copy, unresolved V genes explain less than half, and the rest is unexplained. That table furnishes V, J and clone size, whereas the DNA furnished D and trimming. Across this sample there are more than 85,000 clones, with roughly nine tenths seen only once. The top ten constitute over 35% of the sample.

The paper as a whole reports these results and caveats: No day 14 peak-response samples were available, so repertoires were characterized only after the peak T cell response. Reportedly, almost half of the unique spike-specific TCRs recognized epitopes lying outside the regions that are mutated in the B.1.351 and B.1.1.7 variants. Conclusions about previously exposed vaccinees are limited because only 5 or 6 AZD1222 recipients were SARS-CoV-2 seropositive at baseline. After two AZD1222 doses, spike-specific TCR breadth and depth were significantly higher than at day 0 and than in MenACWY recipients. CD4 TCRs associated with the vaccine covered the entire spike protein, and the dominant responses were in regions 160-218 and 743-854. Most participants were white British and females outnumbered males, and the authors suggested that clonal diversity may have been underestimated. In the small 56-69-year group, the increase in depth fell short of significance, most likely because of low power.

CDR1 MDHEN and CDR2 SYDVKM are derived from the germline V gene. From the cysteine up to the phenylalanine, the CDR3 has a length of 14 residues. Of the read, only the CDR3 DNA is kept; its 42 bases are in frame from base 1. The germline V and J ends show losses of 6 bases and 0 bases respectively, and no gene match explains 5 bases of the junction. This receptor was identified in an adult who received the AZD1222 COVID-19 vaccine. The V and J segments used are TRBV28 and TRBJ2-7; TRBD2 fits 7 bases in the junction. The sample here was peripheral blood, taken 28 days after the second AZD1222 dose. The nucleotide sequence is TGTGCCAGCAGCCGTTCTAGCGGCTCCTACGAGCAGTACTTC. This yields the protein CASSRSSGSYEQYF. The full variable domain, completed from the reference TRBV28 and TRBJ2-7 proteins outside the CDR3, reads DVKVTQSSRYLVKRTGEKVFLECVQDMDHENMFWYRQDPGLGLRLIYFSYDVKMKEKGDIPEGYSVSREKKERFSLILESASTNQTSMYLCASSRSSGSYEQYFGPGTRLTVT.